The 10 T cell receptor beta chains presented below share a single source sample, sequenced in a study of cytomegalovirus exposure and HLA in healthy donors. Only in-frame clones appear in the TCRdb table, and some are missing; sequencing was by immunoSEQ multiplex PCR. This table holds 150,000 to 180,000 clones, just over 85% found once. Sequenced: PBMCs. The receptor set was obtained from a human donor in good health.

The chain couples TRBV5-1 to TRBJ2-2; 9 bases align to TRBD2. In germline, CDR1 is SGHRS, CDR2 YFSETQ. J was trimmed by 1 base and V by 0 bases; bases with no gene match: 1. CDR3 size: 16 residues. The CDR3 DNA follows: TGCGCCAGCAGCTTGGGACTAGCGGTGAACACCGGGGAGCTGTTTTTT. The encoded protein is CASSLGLAVNTGELFF.

Here the CDR3 reads CASRATVNTEAFF. The CDR3 DNA reads TGTGCCAGCAGAGCGACAGTGAACACTGAAGCTTTCTTT. This chain links TRBV2 with TRBJ1-1, with a weak D call TRBD1 (5 bases). Germline lookup yields CDR1 SNHLY and CDR2 FYNNEI. The V gene lost 6 bases and the J gene lost 0 bases, with 8 bases spanning the gap. The length of the CDR3 is 13 residues.

The chain has TRBV18 and TRBJ1-1; possibly TRBD1 for D (5 bases). The CDR3 has 14 amino acids. The V gene's germline CDR1 is KGHSH and CDR2 LQKENI. Trimming took off 5 bases at V and 4 bases at J, with 14 bases between the two ends. CDR3 amino acids: CASSSSAGTTEAFF. The DNA of the CDR3 is TGTGCCAGCTCATCCTCAGCGGGGACCACTGAAGCTTTCTTT.

This clone was recorded a few times. The gene calls are TRBV29-1 and TRBJ1-2; 8 nucleotides agree with TRBD1. This CDR3 spans 15 amino acids. With V trimmed by 4 bases and J by 6 bases, 13 bases remained unmatched. In germline, CDR1 is SQVTM, CDR2 ANQGSEA. CDR3 coding DNA: TGCAGCGTTGTCTCCTATTACTCGGACAGGGATGGCTACACCTTC. The encoded protein is CSVVSYYSDRDGYTF.

This clone has a single count. This chain connects TRBV29-1 to TRBJ1-1, with D tentatively TRBD1 (5 bases). Germline CDR1 and CDR2: SQVTM and ANQGSEA. The length of the CDR3 is 13 residues. Trimming cost V 4 bases and J 8 bases, with 17 bases left between them. The CDR3 bases are TGCAGCGTTGTCTTCCCCGGGACTTTGGAAGCTTTCTTT. Translated, it gives CSVVFPGTLEAFF. Drawing the rest from reference TRBV29-1 and TRBJ1-1, the complete variable domain is SAVISQKPSRDICQRGTSLTIQCQVDSQVTMMFWYRQQPGQSLTLIATANQGSEATYESGFVIDKFPISRPNLTFSTLTVSNMSPEDSSIYLCSVVFPGTLEAFFGQGTRLTVV.

This chain connects TRBV7-9 to TRBJ2-5; TRBD2 agrees at 8 bases. In germline, CDR1 is SEHNR, CDR2 FQNEAQ (reference sequence). The CDR3 is 14 amino acids. V dropped 3 bases and J dropped 2; count of bases not matched to a gene: 2. CDR3 protein: CASSFGGGQETQYF. DNA of the CDR3: TGTGCCAGCAGCTTCGGCGGGGGGCAAGAGACCCAGTACTTC.

The chain combines TRBV5-1 with TRBJ2-6; weak D call: TRBD1 (5 bases). Trimming cost V 0 bases and J 0 bases, with 7 bases left between them. The CDR3 contains 16 residues. Germline V gene lookup returns CDR1 SGHRS and CDR2 YFSETQ. CDR3 in amino acids: CASSLVQGSGANVLTF. CDR3 nucleotide sequence: TGCGCCAGCAGCTTGGTCCAGGGCTCTGGGGCCAACGTCCTGACTTTC.

This clone was seen only a few times. CDR3 in DNA: TGCAGCGTTGAAGGGATAAGGGGGCTTACCGGGGAGCTGTTTTTT. This sequence encodes CSVEGIRGLTGELFF. The gene calls are TRBV29-1 and TRBJ2-2; 7 positions match TRBD1. The CDR3 has 15 amino acids. Per germline, CDR1 SQVTM and CDR2 ANQGSEA. The V segment lost 1 base and the J segment 5 bases; nucleotides outside the gene matches: 7.

V gene TRBV7-2 combines with J gene TRBJ1-5; D is unresolved. The CDR3 loop spans 15 amino acids. The germline CDR1 and CDR2 sequences are SGHTA and FQGNSA. V lost 5 bases and J 0 bases, leaving 11 bases between the germline ends. In nucleotides, the CDR3 is TGTGCCAGCAGCCCCCTCCCCTATAGCAATCAGCCCCAGCATTTT. Translating it yields CASSPLPYSNQPQHF.

In this sample, this clone turned up once. The gene calls are TRBV5-1 and TRBJ1-5, with TRBD1 identical over 10 bases. With 4 bases clipped from V and 5 bases from J, the junction kept 6 bases outside the gene matches. There are 15 residues in the CDR3. CDR1 is SGHRS and CDR2 is YFSETQ in the germline V gene. This CDR3 reads CASSTGTGAHQPQHF. The CDR3 coding sequence is TGCGCCAGCAGCACCGGGACAGGGGCTCATCAGCCCCAGCATTTT.